Only a few counts were recorded for the clone carrying this T cell receptor (beta chain). Construction of the TCRbeta library involved unique molecular identifiers. TCRdb fed the PCR reads into MiXCR, producing one record per CDR3 protein. Of around 530,000 distinct CDR3 sequences in the sample, approximately 32% are singletons; the top ten hold around 2.3%. This entry is derived from a study of T-cell reconstitution after alpha-beta-depleted transplantation in children. The V gene's germline CDR1 is SGHKS and CDR2 YYEKEE (reference sequence). The junction had 15 bases not matched to a gene; V was cut back by 2 bases and J by 8 bases. CDR3 length: 17 amino acids.

The source material was PBMCs from the stem cell graft donor, sampled from the stem cell graft. The TCR was taken from a human donor who donated a stem cell graft to a child with aplastic anemia. The V and J genes are TRBV5-5 and TRBJ2-1; 8 positions agree with TRBD2. CDR3 loop: CASSLSPFREGGDEQFF. CDR3 coding DNA: TGTGCCAGCAGCTTATCCCCCTTTCGGGAGGGAGGGGATGAGCAGTTCTTC.